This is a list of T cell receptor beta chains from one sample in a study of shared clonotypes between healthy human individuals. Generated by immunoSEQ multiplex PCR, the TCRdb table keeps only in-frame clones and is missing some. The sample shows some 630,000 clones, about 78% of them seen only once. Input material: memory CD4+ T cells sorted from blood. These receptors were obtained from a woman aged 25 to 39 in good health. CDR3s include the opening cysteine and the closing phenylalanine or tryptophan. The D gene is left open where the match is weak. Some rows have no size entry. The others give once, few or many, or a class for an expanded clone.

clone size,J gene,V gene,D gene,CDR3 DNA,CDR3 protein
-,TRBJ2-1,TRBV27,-,TGTGCCAGCAGCCTACGGAGACAGGCCGGTACATACAATGAGCAGTTCTTC,CASSLRRQAGTYNEQFF
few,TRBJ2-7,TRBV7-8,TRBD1,TGTGCCAGCAGCTTGGGGCAGGGGGTGATCGGTTCCTACGAGCAGTACTTC,CASSLGQGVIGSYEQYF
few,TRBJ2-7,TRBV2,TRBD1,TGTGCCAGTAAGGGGGCCTCGGGTGCCGAGCAGTACTTC,CASKGASGAEQYF
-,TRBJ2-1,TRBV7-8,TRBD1,TGTGCCACCAGGAAGGGGCCCGACCAAGACAGGGTTGATAGGAATGAGCAGTTCTTC,CATRKGPDQDRVDRNEQFF
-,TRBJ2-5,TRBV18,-,TGTGCCAGCTCACCGGAGCAAGAGACCCAGTACTTC,CASSPEQETQYF
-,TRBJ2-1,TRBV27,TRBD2,TGTGCCAGCAGTCCGACTAGCGGGAGAATCTACAGCTCCTACAATGAGCAGTTCTTC,CASSPTSGRIYSSYNEQFF
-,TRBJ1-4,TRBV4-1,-,TGCGCCAGCAGCCAAGATCTGACCGTTGCAACTAATGAAAAACTGTTTTTT,CASSQDLTVATNEKLFF
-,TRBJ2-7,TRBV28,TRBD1,TGTGCCAGCAGTCGCGGACAGGGTCGCGAGCAGTACTTC,CASSRGQGREQYF
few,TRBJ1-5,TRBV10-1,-,TGCGCCAGCAGTAAACGGACAAGGAGGAATCAGCCCCAGCATTTT,CASSKRTRRNQPQHF
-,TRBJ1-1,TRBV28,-,TGTGCCAGCAGTTTATTGAACCGATGGGACACTGAAGCTTTCTTT,CASSLLNRWDTEAFF
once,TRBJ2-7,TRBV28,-,TGTGCCAGCAGTCAGACCCCCCAGTACGAGCAGTACTTC,CASSQTPQYEQYF
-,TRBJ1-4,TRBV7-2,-,TGTGCCAGCAGTCGATCATGGGCTAATGAAAAACTGTTTTTT,CASSRSWANEKLFF
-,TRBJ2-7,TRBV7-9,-,TGTGCCAGCACCGCCCTTACAGGGATCCACGAGCAGTACTTC,CASTALTGIHEQYF
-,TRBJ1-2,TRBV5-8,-,TGTGCCAGCAGCCCCTGGACGGCGAACTATGGCTACACCTTC,CASSPWTANYGYTF
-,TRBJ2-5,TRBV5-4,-,TGTGCCAGCAGCCGAGCACCCGGGGTGGGACAAGAGACCCAGTACTTC,CASSRAPGVGQETQYF
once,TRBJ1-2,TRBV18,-,TGTGCCAGCTCACTCGACAAGAGATATGGCTACACCTTC,CASSLDKRYGYTF
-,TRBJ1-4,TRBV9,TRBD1,TGTGCCAGCAGCCCCAAGGGACAGGGGGAGGGTGAAAAACTGTTTTTT,CASSPKGQGEGEKLFF
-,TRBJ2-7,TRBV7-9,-,TGTGCCAGCAGCTTCTCCAGCTACACCTACGAGCAGTACTTC,CASSFSSYTYEQYF
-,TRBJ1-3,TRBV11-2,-,TGTGCCAGCAGCTCCTTTAACAGTGGAGCTGGAAACACCATATATTTT,CASSSFNSGAGNTIYF
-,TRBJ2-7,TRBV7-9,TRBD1,TGTGCCAGCAGCGCGGGCCAGGGTAGAGGGGGCTGGAGCTCCTACGAGCAGTACTTC,CASSAGQGRGGWSSYEQYF
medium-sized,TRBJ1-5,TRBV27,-,TGTGCCAGCAGTTTTGTTGGACAGCCCCAGCATTTT,CASSFVGQPQHF
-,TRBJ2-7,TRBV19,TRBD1,TGTGCCAGTAGTTCCGACAGGGGGCTCCCCTACGAGCAGTACTTC,CASSSDRGLPYEQYF
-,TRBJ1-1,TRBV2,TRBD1,TGTGCCAGCAGGACAGGGGGCGCGTACACTGAAGCTTTCTTT,CASRTGGAYTEAFF
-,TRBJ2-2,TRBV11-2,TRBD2,TGTGCCAGCAGCCCGACTAGCGGGAGAGCCGGGGAGCTGTTTTTT,CASSPTSGRAGELFF
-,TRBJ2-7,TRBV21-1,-,TGTGCCAGCAGGGAGGGACTCTACGAGCAGTACTTC,CASREGLYEQYF
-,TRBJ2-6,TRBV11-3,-,TGTGCCAGCAGCTTATTCGGGGTTGGGGCCTCTGGGGCCAACGTCCTGACTTTC,CASSLFGVGASGANVLTF
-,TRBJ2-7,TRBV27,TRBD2,TGTGCCAGCAGTTCCATGACTAGCGGGAGGTATTACGAGCAGTACTTC,CASSSMTSGRYYEQYF
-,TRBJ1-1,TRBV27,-,TGTGCCAGCAGCAGTTTATATCTGGGGTTGAACACTGAAGCTTTCTTT,CASSSLYLGLNTEAFF
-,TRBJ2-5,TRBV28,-,TGTGCCAGCTCCACGAGGGGGTGGGAGACCCAGTACTTC,CASSTRGWETQYF
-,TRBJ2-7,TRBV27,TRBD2,TGTGCCAGCAGTTCATTAGCGGGACCAATCTACGAGCAGTACTTC,CASSSLAGPIYEQYF
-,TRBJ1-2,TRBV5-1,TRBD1,TGCGCCAGCAGCGTACAGGGGAGGGATGGCTACACCTTC,CASSVQGRDGYTF
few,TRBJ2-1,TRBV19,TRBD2,TGTGCCAGTAGTATTGGACTAGCAGCTAATAAGCAGTTCTTC,CASSIGLAANKQFF
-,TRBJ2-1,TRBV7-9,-,TGTGCCAGCAGCTTGTCAAACTACAATGAGCAGTTCTTC,CASSLSNYNEQFF
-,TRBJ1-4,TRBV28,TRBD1,TGTGCCAGCAGTCTCCCGACAGGGGGGCATGAAAAACTGTTTTTT,CASSLPTGGHEKLFF
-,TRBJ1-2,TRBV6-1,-,TGTGCCAGCAGCCAAGCCGGGGACTATGGCTACACCTTC,CASSQAGDYGYTF
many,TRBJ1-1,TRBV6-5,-,TGTGCCGCTGGCGGGGGCAGCACTGAAGCTTTCTTT,CAAGGGSTEAFF
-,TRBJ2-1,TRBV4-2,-,TGTGCCAGCAGCAACTCTAGGAATGAGCAGTTCTTC,CASSNSRNEQFF
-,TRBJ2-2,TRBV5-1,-,TGCGCCAGCAGCAGCCGGACATCCCGGACCGGGGAGCTGTTTTTT,CASSSRTSRTGELFF
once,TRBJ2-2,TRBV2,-,TGTGCCAGCAGTTACCTCGTGAACACCGGGGAGCTGTTTTTT,CASSYLVNTGELFF
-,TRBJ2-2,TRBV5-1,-,TGCGCCAGCGGTACGGGAGTGGTCCAGAAAACCGGGGAGCTGTTTTTT,CASGTGVVQKTGELFF
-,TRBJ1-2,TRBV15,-,TGTGCCACCAGCACCAAACAGGGAATCTATGGCTACACCTTC,CATSTKQGIYGYTF
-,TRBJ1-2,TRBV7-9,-,TGTGCCAGCAGCCAGGACGGCCCACGAGGCTACACCTTC,CASSQDGPRGYTF
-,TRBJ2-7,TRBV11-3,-,TGTGCCAGCAGCTTAGGTTCCCAAGCTGACGGCTACGAGCAGTACTTC,CASSLGSQADGYEQYF
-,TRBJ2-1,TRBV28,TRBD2,TGTGCCAGCAGTTTCGCTTCGCTAGCGGGAAGAAATGAGCAGTTCTTC,CASSFASLAGRNEQFF
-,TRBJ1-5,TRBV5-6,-,TGTGCCAGCAGCGCCGGAGGGAGGTTCGATCAGCCCCAGCATTTT,CASSAGGRFDQPQHF
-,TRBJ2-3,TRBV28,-,TGTGCCAGCAGTTCAATTGCCCGGAGAAGCACAGATACGCAGTATTTT,CASSSIARRSTDTQYF
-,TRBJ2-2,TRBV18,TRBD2,TGTGCCAGCTCATCCAGCGGGAGGAGGAACACCGGGGAGCTGTTTTTT,CASSSSGRRNTGELFF
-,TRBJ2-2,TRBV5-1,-,TGCGCCAGCAGGCTGCAGGGAAGGGACACCGGGGAGCTGTTTTTT,CASRLQGRDTGELFF
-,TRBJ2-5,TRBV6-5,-,TGTGCCAGCAGTTACAGTGGGGTGGCGGAGACCCAGTACTTC,CASSYSGVAETQYF
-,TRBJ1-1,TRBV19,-,TGTGCCAGTAGATGGGGAGGGGAGGACACTGAAGCTTTCTTT,CASRWGGEDTEAFF
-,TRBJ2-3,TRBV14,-,TGTGCCAGCAGCCCCTCGTGGGGCACAGATACGCAGTATTTT,CASSPSWGTDTQYF
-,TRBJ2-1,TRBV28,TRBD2,TGTGCCAGCAGTCCTAGACTAGCGGGAGAAAATGAGCAGTTCTTC,CASSPRLAGENEQFF
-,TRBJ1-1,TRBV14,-,TGTGCCAGCAGCCGGAACGAGGACACTGAAGCTTTCTTT,CASSRNEDTEAFF
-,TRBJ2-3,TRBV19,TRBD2,TGTGCCAGTAGTAGAGCGGGAGCCGGAGATACGCAGTATTTT,CASSRAGAGDTQYF